This T cell receptor beta chain was retrieved from a study of T-cell memory formation after mild COVID-19. Points from the study as a whole: CD8+ contracting clones occupied EMRA, while CD4+ ones occupied mainly CM and EM. Memory sampled before infection contained some responding clones, suggesting cross-reactive memory joined.

With respect to this clonotype: The antigen remains unidentified.

Constant-segment primers were used for 5'RACE, and the resulting TCR alpha and TCR beta cDNA libraries carried sample barcodes and UMIs. Each CDR3 protein is one row after TCRdb ran MiXCR on the 5' RACE reads. Of over 450,000 distinct CDR3 sequences listed, 20% are singletons. Germline loops: CDR1 SGDLS, CDR2 YYNGEE. The CDR3 is made up of 14 amino acids. Trimming took off 0 bases at V and 6 bases at J, with 7 bases between the two ends. The chain couples TRBV9 to TRBJ1-6, with D perhaps matching TRBD1 (5 bases). The sequence was obtained from an adult woman who had mild COVID-19 (a few samples of this study predate the infection). Cell type and time point are not known. Sample: PBMCs or a T cell subset sorted from them (not recorded which). The CDR3 spells CASSVAGSNSPLHF. The CDR3 DNA follows: TGTGCCAGCAGCGTAGCAGGGTCTAATTCACCCCTCCACTTT.